This paragraph reports one T cell receptor beta chain. Its matching antigen is unknown. This entry comes from a study of cytomegalovirus exposure and HLA in healthy donors. Study results and caveats: Among the CMV-associated chains, three were confirmed in vitro as specific for CMV antigens. A subsequent analysis found that TCR clusters from the first cohort also tended to co-occur in the 120 or so validation repertoires, with around 94% of cluster scores above 0.

CDR3 length equals 14 residues. Germline lookup yields CDR1 SEHNR and CDR2 FQNEAQ (reference sequence). Trimming removed 5 bases from V and 6 bases from J; junction bases left unmatched: 9. Donors were drawn from the 120-subject validation cohort, separate from the approximately 670-subject first cohort. The repertoire was sequenced with immunoSEQ multiplex PCR; TCRdb's copy has only in-frame clones and lacks some. The sample has around 75,000 clones, around four fifths seen once. The chain links TRBV7-9 to TRBJ1-2; 7 nucleotides align to TRBD1. Input material: PBMCs. The sequence derives from a man younger than 40 in good health and CMV-seronegative. The CDR3 sequence is CASSGRQGKDGYTF. DNA for the CDR3: TGTGCCAGCAGCGGTCGACAGGGTAAGGATGGCTACACCTTC.